This TCR beta chain originates from a study of PD-1 blockade in classical Hodgkin lymphoma. Findings and limits, study-wide: Newly diagnosed patients had baseline TCR diversity that was reportedly lower than that of healthy donors. Repertoire difference causes, possibly disease activity or prior therapy, remain undefined.

Remarks on this clone: Antigen: not known.

Time point denoted: newly diagnosed, previously untreated cHL patient sample. Out of thawed PBMCs, magnetic negative selection purified CD4+ T cells. The V and J ends lost 4 bases and 2 bases respectively, with 9 bases between them. Germline-derived CDR1 and CDR2 are LGHNA and YNFKEQ. The CDR3 runs 13 residues. Clones were sequenced by immunoSEQ multiplex PCR, and TCRdb holds only the in-frame ones, with some missing. The sample lists 15,000 to 20,000 clones, over 80% occurring once. The specimen was CD4+ T cells from blood. The chain combines TRBV4-2 with TRBJ2-7, with D uncertain. The receptor comes from a human donor with classical Hodgkin lymphoma. The CDR3 is CASSPLLTYEQYF. The CDR3 DNA is TGTGCCAGCAGCCCATTGCTCACCTACGAGCAGTACTTC.